One sample yielded the 16 T cell receptor beta chains listed below, sequenced in a study of CD8+CD57+ T cells in acquired aplastic anemia. CDR3 and TCR beta VDJ profiling relied on a genomic DNA template. A single record per CDR3 protein comes from TCRdb applying MiXCR to the reads. The profile covers some 210,000 distinct CDR3 sequences, with over 60% appearing a single time and 25% to 30% taken by the ten largest. The sample taken for sequencing was sorted CD4+, CD8+, or CD8+CD57+ T cells (not recorded which) from PBMCs. These receptors were collected from a human donor in good health.

On this clonotype itself: A read error is possible here, since a much larger clone lies one base away. This sequence joins TRBV6-2 or TRBV6-3 and TRBJ2-1; no clear D. This CDR3 has 13 residues. Germline CDR1 and CDR2: MNHEY and SVGEGT. CDR3 residues: CAHGLALYNEQLF. CDR3 nucleotides: TGTGCCCACGGTCTTGCGTTATACAATGAGCAGCTCTTC.

CDR3 in DNA: TGTGCCAGCAGCCGAACCTGGACAGGGGGCTTCTACGAGCAGTACTTC. Amino acid sequence: CASSRTWTGGFYEQYF. The chain combines TRBV14 with TRBJ2-7; 11 bases align to TRBD1. Germline-derived CDR1 and CDR2 are SGHDN and FVKESK. The CDR3 totals 16 residues. V gave up 4 bases and J gave up 3 bases; unmatched junction bases: 8. The variable domain in full, with the rest retrieved from reference TRBV14 and TRBJ2-7, is EAGVTQFPSHSVIEKGQTVTLRCDPISGHDNLYWYRRVMGKEIKFLLHFVKESKQDESGMPNNRFLAERTGGTYSTLKVQPAELEDSGVYFCASSRTWTGGFYEQYFGPGTRLTVT.

In its sample, this clonotype was seen many times. This may come from a read error, since a much larger clone is one base off. The gene calls are TRBV2 and TRBJ2-2; D may be TRBD1 (7 bases). The CDR3 runs to 12 residues. Germline V gene lookup returns CDR1 SNHLY and CDR2 FYNNEI. The CDR3 reads CANRGGTGGLFF. The DNA for the CDR3 is TGTGCCAACAGGGGAGGCACCGGGGGGCTGTTTTTT.

This clonotype was picked up many times. This sequence joins TRBV20-1 and TRBJ1-4; unclear D gene. CDR1 and CDR2 from the germline V gene are DFQATT and SNEGSKA (reference sequence). The V and J ends lost 5 bases and 0 bases respectively, with 10 bases between them. CDR3 length equals 14 residues. CDR3 loop: CSAATAATNEKLFF. For the CDR3, the DNA is TGCAGTGCTGCTACAGCCGCAACTAATGAAAAACTGTTTTTT.

The genes are TRBV12-3 or TRBV12-4 and TRBJ2-1; 7 bases are shared with TRBD1. This CDR3 region has 15 residues. Trimming removed 5 bases from V and 6 bases from J; junction bases left unmatched: 10. CDR3 amino acids: CASSPPTGWFNEQFF. As DNA, the CDR3 is TGTGCCAGCAGTCCACCGACAGGGTGGTTCAATGAGCAGTTCTTC.

This sequence joins TRBV9 and TRBJ2-7, with D tentatively TRBD1 (6 bases). Germline V gene data show CDR1 as SGDLS and CDR2 as YYNGEE. The CDR3 is made up of 13 amino acids. Trimming shortened V by 7 bases and J by 7 bases, and 18 bases separated the two germline ends. CDR3 loop: CASSLARGNEQYF. CDR3 bases: TGTGCCAGCTCACTTGCCAGGGGAAATGAGCAGTACTTC.

The chain couples TRBV7-9 to TRBJ2-5, with 9 bases aligning to TRBD1. Trimming took 6 bases from V and 5 from J; bases not matched to a gene: 10. The germline gives CDR1 SEHNR, CDR2 FQNEAQ (reference sequence). This CDR3 has 15 amino acids. This chain's CDR3 is CASRRASDRGETQYF. DNA of the CDR3: TGTGCCAGCAGGAGAGCCTCCGACAGGGGGGAGACCCAGTACTTC.

This clonotype was recorded many times. This chain links TRBV7-9 with TRBJ2-6, with a possible D match to TRBD2 (6 bases). The V gene's germline CDR1 is SEHNR and CDR2 FQNEAQ (reference sequence). Trimming cost V 2 bases and J 0 bases, with 11 bases left between them. The CDR3 extends over 17 amino acids. The CDR3 sequence is CASSLWDLSSGANVLTF. The CDR3 DNA sequence: TGTGCCAGCAGCTTATGGGACTTGAGCTCTGGGGCCAACGTCCTGACTTTC.

The V call is TRBV11-2, the J call TRBJ1-2, with D possibly being TRBD1 (5 bases). This CDR3 has 14 residues. Germline assignment: CDR1 SGHAT and CDR2 FQNNGV. The V end was cut by 3 bases, the J end by 7 bases, with 15 bases between. CDR3 DNA: TGTGCCAGCAGCTTGGATTCCGGGGCAGCTGGCTACACCTTC. Translation gives CASSLDSGAAGYTF.

This clonotype was detected a few times. The chain combines TRBV12-3 or TRBV12-4 with TRBJ2-7; 7 positions match TRBD1. The CDR3 sequence is 13 residues long. With 5 bases clipped from V and 5 bases from J, the junction kept 6 bases outside the gene matches. CDR3 loop: CASSPIQGNEQYF. CDR3 nucleotides: TGTGCCAGCAGTCCAATACAGGGGAACGAGCAGTACTTC.

This clonotype was counted many times. V gene TRBV19 combines with J gene TRBJ2-1; D perhaps matches TRBD1 (7 bases). The CDR3 loop spans 12 amino acids. The V gene's germline CDR1 is LNHDA and CDR2 SQIVND (reference sequence). The V and J ends lost 4 bases and 9 bases respectively, with 10 bases between them. CDR3 coding DNA: TGTGCCAGTAGTACCCAGGGGGGTGAGCAGTTCTTC. This sequence encodes CASSTQGGEQFF. The full variable domain, in which reference TRBV19 and TRBJ2-1 provide the parts outside the CDR3, is DGGITQSPKYLFRKEGQNVTLSCEQNLNHDAMYWYRQDPGQGLRLIYYSQIVNDFQKGDIAEGYSVSREKKESFPLTVTSAQKNPTAFYLCASSTQGGEQFFGPGTRLTVL.

The rearrangement uses TRBV29-1 and TRBJ1-1; 10 bases match TRBD1. Unmatched junction bases numbered 17, after V lost 7 bases and J lost 0 bases. CDR1 is SQVTM, CDR2 ANQGSEA, per germline. This CDR3 has 18 residues. The chain's CDR3 is CSAASGTGVSGVNTEAFF. The CDR3 nucleotides read TGCAGCGCTGCTTCCGGGACAGGGGTATCTGGAGTGAACACTGAAGCTTTCTTT.

The CDR3: CASSLGGGANEQFF. CDR3 DNA: TGTGCCAGCAGCTTAGGCGGGGGGGCCAATGAGCAGTTCTTC. The rearrangement joins TRBV7-9 to TRBJ2-1; 9 bases are shared with TRBD2. The CDR3 covers 14 residues. V was clipped by 1 base and J by 6 bases; unmatched bases: 1. The V gene's germline CDR1 is SEHNR and CDR2 FQNEAQ (reference sequence). Combining the CDR3 with reference TRBV7-9 and TRBJ2-1 gives the whole variable domain DTGVSQNPRHKITKRGQNVTFRCDPISEHNRLYWYRQTLGQGPEFLTYFQNEAQLEKSRLLSDRFSAERPKGSFSTLEIQRTEQGDSAMYLCASSLGGGANEQFFGPGTRLTVL.

This clonotype was recorded at least ten times. The chain joins TRBV20-1 to TRBJ2-1, with a tentative D call TRBD1 (5 bases). Trimming cost V 0 bases and J 4 bases, with 10 bases left between them. This CDR3 is built from 14 residues. From germline, CDR1 is DFQATT and CDR2 SNEGSKA (reference sequence). CDR3 nucleotides: TGCAGTGCTAGAGACAGGGTCCATTACAATGAGCAGTTCTTC. Translating it yields CSARDRVHYNEQFF.

This sequence joins TRBV6-1 and TRBJ1-5; TRBD1 is a possible D gene (5 bases). Trimming left V 4 bases short and J 0 bases short, with 7 bases between. Germline CDR1 MNHNS, CDR2 SASEGT. The CDR3 loop spans 14 amino acids. Written as DNA, the CDR3 is TGTGCCAGCAGTGGACAGACTAGCAATCAGCCCCAGCATTTT. Translating it yields CASSGQTSNQPQHF.

This clonotype was counted at least ten times. The chain carries TRBV27 and TRBJ2-7; a possible D gene is TRBD1 (5 bases). V lost 5 bases and J lost 6, with 17 bases in between. The CDR3 has 14 residues. Germline CDR1 MNHEY, CDR2 SMNVEV (reference sequence). CDR3 nucleotide sequence: TGTGCCAGCAGTGTAGGGGCAGGGATGGTCGAGCAGTACTTC. This codes for CASSVGAGMVEQYF.